The entry that follows covers one T cell receptor beta chain sequence. Sequencing was performed with immunoSEQ multiplex PCR; in TCRdb, only in-frame clones are kept and a portion is missing. The sample has about half a million clones, roughly 80% seen once. This sample stems from a study of shared clonotypes between healthy human individuals. This CDR3 is built from 15 residues. The V end was cut by 7 bases, the J end by 2 bases, with 17 bases between. Germline V CDR1 and CDR2: MNHNS, SASEGT. The sequenced sample consisted of PBMCs. The TCR originated in a woman in her thirties or forties in good health. Some clones in this sample may be carry-over from other donors' samples. The chain recombines TRBV6-1 with TRBJ1-1; possibly TRBD1 for D (5 bases). In DNA form, the CDR3 reads TGTGCCAGCAACCTTCGGGACCGTTCAAACACTGAAGCTTTCTTT. Translated, it gives CASNLRDRSNTEAFF.